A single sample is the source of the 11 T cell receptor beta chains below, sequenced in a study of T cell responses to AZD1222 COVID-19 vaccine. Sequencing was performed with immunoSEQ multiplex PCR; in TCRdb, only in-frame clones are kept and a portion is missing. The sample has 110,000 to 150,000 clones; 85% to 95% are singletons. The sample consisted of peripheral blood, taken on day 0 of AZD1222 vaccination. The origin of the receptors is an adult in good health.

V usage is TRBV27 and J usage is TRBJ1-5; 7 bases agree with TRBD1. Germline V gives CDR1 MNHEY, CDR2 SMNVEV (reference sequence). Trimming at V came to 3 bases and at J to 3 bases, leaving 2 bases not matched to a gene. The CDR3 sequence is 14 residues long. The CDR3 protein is CASSFGTVNQPQHF. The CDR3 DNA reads TGTGCCAGCAGTTTTGGGACAGTCAATCAGCCCCAGCATTTT.

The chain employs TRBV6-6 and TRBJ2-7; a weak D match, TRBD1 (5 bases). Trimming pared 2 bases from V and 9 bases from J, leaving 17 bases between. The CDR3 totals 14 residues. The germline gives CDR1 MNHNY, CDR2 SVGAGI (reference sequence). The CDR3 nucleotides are TGTGCCAGCAGTTACGGAAGGACATTTGATGGGCAGTACTTC. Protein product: CASSYGRTFDGQYF.

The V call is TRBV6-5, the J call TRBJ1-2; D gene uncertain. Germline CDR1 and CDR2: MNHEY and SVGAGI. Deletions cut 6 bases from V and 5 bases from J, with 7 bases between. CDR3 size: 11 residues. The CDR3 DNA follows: TGTGCCAGCAGGGGAGTTTATGGCTACACCTTC. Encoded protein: CASRGVYGYTF.

Here the CDR3 reads CASSPRAQNEKLFF. In DNA form, the CDR3 reads TGTGCCAGCTCACCAAGGGCCCAAAATGAAAAACTGTTTTTT. The rearrangement joins TRBV18 to TRBJ1-4; D is undetermined. From germline, CDR1 is KGHSH and CDR2 LQKENI. The germline V and J ends were trimmed by 2 bases and 5 bases, with 9 bases remaining between them. The CDR3 runs 14 residues.

The CDR3, as DNA: TGTGCCAGCAGAACAGGGTCCTACGAGCAGTACTTC. This sequence encodes CASRTGSYEQYF. This chain joins TRBV3-1 (or the pseudogene TRBV3-2) and TRBJ2-7, with D maybe TRBD1 (6 bases). With 6 bases removed from V and 1 base from J, the gap between germline ends came to 7 bases. Germline lookup yields CDR1 LGHDT and CDR2 YNNKEL (reference sequence). This CDR3 region has 12 residues.

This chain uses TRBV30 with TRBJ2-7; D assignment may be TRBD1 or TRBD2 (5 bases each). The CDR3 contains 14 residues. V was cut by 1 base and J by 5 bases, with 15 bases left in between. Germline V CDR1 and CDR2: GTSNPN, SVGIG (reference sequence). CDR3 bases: TGTGCCTGGAGTGAGCCGGGACGGCCCCACGAGCAGTACTTC. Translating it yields CAWSEPGRPHEQYF.

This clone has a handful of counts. Written as DNA, the CDR3 is TGTGCCAGCAGTTACGGGCCCGGGGGCGCCGGGGTGAACACTGAAGCTTTCTTT. Its protein is CASSYGPGGAGVNTEAFF. The J gene is TRBJ1-1, the V gene TRBV6-2 or TRBV6-3; tentatively, D is TRBD1 (6 bases). There are 18 residues in the CDR3. V was clipped by 2 bases and J by 0 bases, with 19 bases between them. The germline V gene encodes CDR1 MNHEY and CDR2 SVGEGT.

CDR3 sequence reads: CATSKRLAGGEETQYF. The CDR3 DNA follows: TGTGCCACCAGTAAACGACTAGCGGGGGGCGAAGAGACCCAGTACTTC. The chain combines TRBV24-1 with TRBJ2-5; TRBD2 aligns across 13 bases. This CDR3 has 16 amino acids. V shed 6 bases, J shed 3 bases, and the junction held 6 bases outside the gene matches. Germline V CDR1 and CDR2: KGHDR, SFDVKD.

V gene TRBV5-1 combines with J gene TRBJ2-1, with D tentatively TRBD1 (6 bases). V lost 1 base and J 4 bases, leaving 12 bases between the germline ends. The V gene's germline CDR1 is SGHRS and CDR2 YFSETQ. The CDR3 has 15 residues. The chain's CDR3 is CASSLSLGQYNEQFF. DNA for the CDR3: TGCGCCAGCAGCTTGAGCCTAGGACAGTACAATGAGCAGTTCTTC.

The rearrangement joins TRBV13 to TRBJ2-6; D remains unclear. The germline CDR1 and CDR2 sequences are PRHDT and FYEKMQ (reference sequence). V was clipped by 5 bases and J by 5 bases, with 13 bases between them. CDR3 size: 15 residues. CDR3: CASSPRYGRANVLTF. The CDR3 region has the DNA TGTGCCAGCAGCCCCCGATATGGAAGGGCCAACGTCCTGACTTTC.

The chain's CDR3 is CASSSPRPGTGGVGQPQHF. The CDR3 DNA follows: TGTGCCAGCAGTTCCCCACGTCCCGGGACAGGGGGCGTGGGTCAGCCCCAGCATTTT. The chain is built from TRBV27 and TRBJ1-5; 12 bases map to TRBD1. J lost 6 bases, V lost 4 bases, and 16 bases had no gene match. The CDR3 is 19 amino acids. Germline CDR1 MNHEY, CDR2 SMNVEV (reference sequence).